This T cell receptor (beta chain) was recovered during a study of monozygotic twins with inflammatory bowel disease. TCRdb re-called the 5' RACE reads and gives one entry per CDR3 protein, without DNA. The sample holds roughly 200,000 distinct CDR3 sequences. This sequence was found in a human donor with ulcerative colitis or Crohn's disease, or a healthy co-twin of an affected twin (not recorded which). The source material was blood.

CDR3 sequence reads: CASPPGQASMGYTF. The chain carries TRBV27 and TRBJ1-2; the TCRdb D gene call, TRBD1, has no DNA to confirm it. The CDR3 length is 14 residues. Per the germline V gene, CDR1 is MNHEY and CDR2 is SMNVEV (reference sequence).